The subject of this entry is one T cell receptor beta chain. Its matching antigen is unknown. The libraries were made with immunoSEQ v3.0 at survey level. Generated by immunoSEQ multiplex PCR, the TCRdb table keeps only in-frame clones and is missing some. The repertoire holds roughly 34,000 clones, with roughly 77% as singletons. The data stem from a study of long-term antiretroviral therapy in people with HIV. Findings of the study overall: Within the repertoire, clones expanded before ART were dominant at all time points.

Trimming at V came to 3 bases and at J to 3 bases, leaving 4 bases not matched to a gene. This CDR3 has 14 amino acids. Germline V gives CDR1 LNHNV, CDR2 YYDKDF (reference sequence). The V call is TRBV15, the J call TRBJ1-1; TRBD1 matches 7 bases. This sequence was found in a man younger than 35 with HIV. The material was unsorted PBMCs, obtained 1.9 years after starting antiretroviral therapy. The CDR3 protein is CATSSGTEDTEAFF. CDR3 DNA sequence: TGTGCCACCAGCAGTGGGACAGAGGACACTGAAGCTTTCTTT.